The clone carrying this T cell receptor beta chain has only a few counts. V lost 10 bases and J lost 4; bases outside the gene matches: 4. From germline, CDR1 is LNHNV and CDR2 YYDKDF (reference sequence). The CDR3 covers 12 residues. The authors prepared the TCRbeta library with unique molecular identifiers. TCRdb called the PCR reads again in MiXCR, with one record for every CDR3 protein. The sample includes some 830,000 distinct CDR3 sequences, roughly 16% of them seen just once. This specimen belongs to a study of T-cell reconstitution after alpha-beta-depleted transplantation in children. This sample comprised PBMCs, mostly from graft donor cells, obtained 360 days after TCRalphabeta/CD19-depleted stem cell transplant. The clonotype comes from a male patient aged 10 to 17 who had a stem cell transplant for acute lymphoblastic leukemia, so the T cells may come from the graft donor. The chain carries TRBV15 and TRBJ2-7; 10 nucleotides align to TRBD2. The CDR3 nucleotides are TGTGCCAGTGGGACTAGCGAGTACGAGCAGTACTTC. Translating it yields CASGTSEYEQYF.